This T cell receptor (beta chain) emerged from a study of OX40 agonist ivuxolimab in advanced cancers. Study as a whole: Eligibility admitted prior anti-PD-1, anti-PD-L1 or anti-CTLA-4 therapy; about 40% had some.

Germline assignment: CDR1 LNHDA and CDR2 SQIVND (reference sequence). The V and J ends lost 2 bases and 6 bases respectively, with 17 bases between them. This CDR3 comprises 16 residues. Sequenced by immunoSEQ multiplex PCR; TCRdb stores in-frame clones only, minus some. The table lists some 70,000 clones, roughly nine tenths of them singletons, with less than 2.5% in the top ten. This specimen was CD4+ or CD8+ T cells sorted from blood, taken in a trial of the OX40 agonist ivuxolimab. The clonotype was recovered from an adult with an advanced solid tumor such as melanoma, head and neck, liver or kidney cancer. V is TRBV19 and J is TRBJ1-5; D not resolved. CDR3 in DNA: TGTGCCAGTAGTATAAGCGCGGGCGGGCGGGTTCAGCCCCAGCATTTT. The encoded protein is CASSISAGGRVQPQHF. Looking up the rest from reference TRBV19 and TRBJ1-5 gives the full variable domain: DGGITQSPKYLFRKEGQNVTLSCEQNLNHDAMYWYRQDPGQGLRLIYYSQIVNDFQKGDIAEGYSVSREKKESFPLTVTSAQKNPTAFYLCASSISAGGRVQPQHFGDGTRLSIL.